The 10 T cell receptor beta chains presented below share a single source sample, sequenced in a study of T cells in Graves' hyperthyroidism and ophthalmopathy. Authors of the study amplified TCR beta CDR3 regions from RNA transcripts. HTBI primers were employed in a first-round RT-PCR of the TCR CDR3. From the multiplex PCR reads, TCRdb called clonotypes with MiXCR, one entry per CDR3 protein. The sample holds around 360,000 distinct CDR3 sequences, roughly 15% seen once. The sequenced material came from blood. The receptor set was obtained from a woman aged 55-70 years with Graves' ophthalmopathy.

This clonotype was observed a handful of times. This chain joins TRBV9 and TRBJ2-1; TRBD2 matches 10 bases. Germline V gene lookup returns CDR1 SGDLS and CDR2 YYNGEE. The CDR3 sequence is 14 residues long. J was trimmed by 7 bases and V by 3 bases; bases with no gene match: 4. In nucleotides, the CDR3 is TGTGCCAGCAGCGGGTATAGCGGGAGGAATGAGCAGTTCTTC. Its translation is CASSGYSGRNEQFF.

A note on this clonotype: Its ends do not fully match the called genes, so a read error is possible. The chain carries TRBV27 and TRBJ1-5; no firm D call. This CDR3 spans 16 amino acids. In germline, CDR1 is MNHEY, CDR2 SMNVEV (reference sequence). Written as DNA, the CDR3 is TGTGCCAGCAGTTTTTCGGGCGGGCCTTCCAATCAGCCCCGGCATTTT. It specifies CASSFSGGPSNQPRHF.

This clonotype has a handful of counts. The V gene is TRBV3-1, the J gene TRBJ2-7, with no clear D. Germline CDR1 is LGHDT and CDR2 is YNNKEL (reference sequence). There are 12 residues in the CDR3. Trimming removed 4 bases at V and 1 base at J, with 5 bases between. The CDR3 reads CASSRKSYEQYF. The CDR3 nucleotides read TGTGCCAGCAGCCGCAAGTCCTACGAGCAGTACTTC.

The rearrangement links TRBV4-1 to TRBJ1-3; no reliable D call. This CDR3 has 15 residues. V was clipped by 2 bases and J by 0 bases, with 8 bases between them. CDR1 is MGHRA, CDR2 YSYEKL, per germline. The CDR3 loop is CASSQRATSGNTIYF. The CDR3 region has the DNA TGCGCCAGCAGCCAAAGGGCGACCTCTGGAAACACCATATATTTT.

This clonotype was seen a few times. The V and J genes are TRBV10-3 and TRBJ2-3; 9 bases match TRBD1. This CDR3 spans 14 amino acids. Per germline, CDR1 ENHRY and CDR2 SYGVKD. J was trimmed by 4 bases and V by 8 bases; bases with no gene match: 7. The CDR3 reads CAIGGTGNSDTQYF. The CDR3 DNA reads as TGTGCCATCGGTGGGACAGGGAATTCAGATACGCAGTATTTT.

This clonotype was detected a few times. The DNA of the CDR3 is TGCAGCCTCGGACTAGCGGGAGGGATGGAGACCCAGTACTTC. Translation: CSLGLAGGMETQYF. The chain has TRBV29-1 and TRBJ2-5; TRBD2 agrees at 15 bases. V lost 8 bases to trimming and J lost 5 bases; unmatched junction nucleotides: 6. CDR3 size: 14 residues. Germline V gene sequence: CDR1 SQVTM, CDR2 ANQGSEA.

This clonotype was observed at least ten times. The V call is TRBV5-1, the J call TRBJ2-5; 7 bases fit TRBD1. The V segment lost 4 bases and the J segment 3 bases; nucleotides outside the gene matches: 3. The CDR3 contains 13 residues. Germline loops: CDR1 SGHRS, CDR2 YFSETQ. The CDR3, as DNA: TGCGCCAGCAGCAACACAGGGGAAGAGACCCAGTACTTC. Its translation: CASSNTGEETQYF. Combining the CDR3 with reference TRBV5-1 and TRBJ2-5 gives the whole variable domain KAGVTQTPRYLIKTRGQQVTLSCSPISGHRSVSWYQQTPGQGLQFLFEYFSETQRNKGNFPGRFSGRQFSNSRSEMNVSTLELGDSALYLCASSNTGEETQYFGPGTRLLVL.

This clonotype has ten or more counts. This chain connects TRBV2 to TRBJ2-5, with no clear D. This CDR3 spans 12 amino acids. Per the germline V gene, CDR1 is SNHLY and CDR2 is FYNNEI. V was cut by 4 bases and J by 9 bases, with 12 bases left in between. CDR3 region: CASSVAASAQYF. As DNA, the CDR3 is TGTGCCAGCAGTGTGGCCGCATCGGCCCAGTACTTC.

This clonotype was recorded many times. V gene TRBV12-5 combines with J gene TRBJ2-1, with D perhaps given as TRBD1 or TRBD2 (6 bases each). The V gene lost 3 bases and the J gene lost 3 bases, with 12 bases spanning the gap. In germline, CDR1 is LGHNT, CDR2 FRNRAP. This CDR3 region has 15 residues. This CDR3 is CASGFGGTNYNEQFF. The CDR3 bases are TGTGCTAGTGGTTTCGGAGGGACAAACTACAATGAGCAGTTCTTC.

The genes are TRBV4-1 and TRBJ2-7; 10 bases fit TRBD2. The CDR3 loop spans 17 amino acids. Germline V lookup: CDR1 MGHRA, CDR2 YSYEKL. With V trimmed by 0 bases and J by 0 bases, 5 bases remained unmatched. Here the CDR3 DNA reads TGCGCCAGCAGCCAAGATGGGAGCGGGAGGGCCTCCTACGAGCAGTACTTC. Amino acid sequence: CASSQDGSGRASYEQYF.